This T cell receptor beta chain stems from a study of cytomegalovirus exposure and HLA in healthy donors. From germline, CDR1 is SQVTM and CDR2 ANQGSEA. The V end lost 7 bases, the J end lost 5 bases, and 13 bases lay between the germline ends. The CDR3 has 12 residues. Researchers ran the PCR with 60 Vbeta and 13 Jbeta primers. The repertoire was sequenced with immunoSEQ multiplex PCR; TCRdb's copy has only in-frame clones and lacks some. The sample data list about 170,000 clones. The origin of this receptor is a woman between 18 and 30 years old in good health and CMV-seropositive. The sequenced sample was PBMCs. The V and J genes are TRBV29-1 and TRBJ2-3; D might be TRBD1 (6 bases). In DNA, the CDR3 is TGCAGCGGGGACCCAGGGGAAGATACGCAGTATTTT. This codes for CSGDPGEDTQYF.